This T cell receptor (beta chain) was recovered during a study of blood T cell repertoires in COVID-19. Study details: Both acute and convalescent COVID-19 samples were obtained from the United States, Italy and Spain. Sources were T cells, B-cell-depleted T cells, or PBMCs; the material itself was cDNA or gDNA.

V lost 2 bases and J 7 bases, leaving 11 bases between the germline ends. The CDR3 loop spans 14 amino acids. Looked up from germline, CDR1 is MDHEN and CDR2 is SYDVKM. As originally analysed: Reference gene primer amplification in the assay estimated nucleated cell counts. Profiling relied on immunoSEQ multiplex PCR, and the TCRdb table lists in-frame clones only, not all of them. The V and J calls and the clone size are those of that table, but D and trimming were determined from the DNA. The repertoire holds 120,000 to 150,000 clones, with around 83% as singletons. The sequenced sample was peripheral blood. This clonotype was sampled from a human donor with acute or convalescent COVID-19. The donor label of this sample is uncertain. V gene TRBV28 combines with J gene TRBJ1-4; D is uncertain. The CDR3 loop reads CASSLGGRLEKLFF. The DNA for the CDR3 is TGTGCCAGCAGTTTAGGCGGTAGACTTGAAAAACTGTTTTTT.